The present TCR beta chain was sequenced within a study of lymphopenia after photon versus proton radiotherapy. Measured with immunoSEQ multiplex PCR; TCRdb has only the in-frame clones, and not every one. The table includes around 25,000 clones, approximately 84% detected once. The study's findings and limits: Oligoclonal CD8+ Temra expansion after nadir drove photon patients' diversity drop. Proton therapy kept repertoires fairly stable, unlike photons, which gained effector/memory cells.

Concerning this clone itself: Its antigen is as yet unknown.

CDR3 length equals 13 residues. Germline V gene data show CDR1 as SSHAT and CDR2 as FNYEAQ (reference sequence). The trim removed 5 bases at V and 8 bases at J, leaving 2 bases unmatched. This clonotype originated in a man between 40 and 49 years old with gastric cancer. The source material was peripheral blood, sampled from a patient treated with photon-based radiotherapy. The chain links TRBV7-7 to TRBJ1-6; 8 bases match TRBD1. CDR3 DNA sequence: TGTGCCAGCAGCACGGACAGGGATTCACCCCTCCACTTT. This encodes CASSTDRDSPLHF. Drawing the rest from reference TRBV7-7 and TRBJ1-6, the complete variable domain is GAGVSQSPRYKVTKRGQDVTLRCDPISSHATLYWYQQALGQGPEFLTYFNYEAQPDKSGLPSDRFSAERPEGSISTLTIQRTEQRDSAMYRCASSTDRDSPLHFGNGTRLTVT.